These 16 T cell receptor beta chains share one sample of origin, sequenced in a study of T cell responses to AZD1222 COVID-19 vaccine. Some clones are missing from TCRdb's copy, which holds only in-frame ones; the method was immunoSEQ multiplex PCR. Among about 180,000 clones listed, roughly nine tenths were seen once. The specimen comprised peripheral blood, sampled on day 0 of AZD1222 vaccination. These receptors came from an adult in good health.

The chain carries TRBV5-5 and TRBJ1-4; no clear D. With 0 bases removed from V and 3 bases from J, the gap between germline ends came to 9 bases. The CDR3 covers 15 residues. From germline, CDR1 is SGHKS and CDR2 YYEKEE (reference sequence). In DNA, the CDR3 is TGTGCCAGCAGCTTGGTGGCAACCTCTAATGAAAAACTGTTTTTT. Translation: CASSLVATSNEKLFF.

The chain has TRBV24-1 and TRBJ2-1; 7 bases match TRBD1. V gave up 4 bases and J gave up 0 bases; unmatched junction bases: 5. Per the germline V gene, CDR1 is KGHDR and CDR2 is SFDVKD. The CDR3 spans 16 residues. CDR3 coding DNA: TGTGCCACCAGTGAGCCCGGACAGGTCTCCTACAATGAGCAGTTCTTC. It yields the protein CATSEPGQVSYNEQFF.

The chain couples TRBV5-1 to TRBJ1-4; unclear D gene. V lost 7 bases, J lost 8 bases, and 9 bases lay in between. CDR1 and CDR2 (germline): SGHRS, YFSETQ. The CDR3 covers 11 residues. The CDR3 spells CASALEEKLFF. In DNA, the CDR3 is TGCGCCAGCGCTCTTGAGGAAAAACTGTTTTTT. The complete variable domain, with remaining parts taken from reference TRBV5-1 and TRBJ1-4, reads KAGVTQTPRYLIKTRGQQVTLSCSPISGHRSVSWYQQTPGQGLQFLFEYFSETQRNKGNFPGRFSGRQFSNSRSEMNVSTLELGDSALYLCASALEEKLFFGSGTQLSVL.

The chain is built from TRBV11-2 and TRBJ2-5; weak D call: TRBD2 (6 bases). The CDR3 contains 16 residues. Trimming left V 1 base short and J 5 bases short, with 17 bases between. CDR1 is SGHAT and CDR2 is FQNNGV in the germline V gene. This CDR3 is CASSLALAVSPETQYF. The CDR3 DNA is TGTGCCAGCAGCTTAGCTTTAGCGGTGTCTCCGGAGACCCAGTACTTC.

J is TRBJ2-5 and V is TRBV7-2; either TRBD1 or TRBD2 may supply D (5 bases each). The germline CDR1 and CDR2 sequences are SGHTA and FQGNSA. The CDR3 sequence is 13 residues long. The germline V and J ends were trimmed by 4 bases and 1 base, with 7 bases remaining between them. CDR3 region: CASSSGTQETQYF. In DNA form, the CDR3 reads TGTGCCAGCAGCTCCGGGACCCAAGAGACCCAGTACTTC.

CDR3: CSVAWDRGTDTQYF. In nucleotides, the CDR3 is TGCAGCGTGGCCTGGGATCGTGGAACAGATACGCAGTATTTT. The V and J genes are TRBV29-1 and TRBJ2-3; unclear D gene. The germline V and J ends were trimmed by 6 bases and 3 bases, with 16 bases remaining between them. In germline, CDR1 is SQVTM, CDR2 ANQGSEA. The CDR3 contains 14 residues.

V and J are TRBV12-3 or TRBV12-4 and TRBJ1-2; D might be TRBD1 (6 bases). The CDR3 contains 12 residues. V gave up 5 bases and J gave up 7 bases, with 11 bases separating them. The CDR3 region is CASSPGVSGYTF. In DNA form, the CDR3 reads TGTGCCAGCAGTCCAGGGGTTTCTGGCTACACCTTC.

The chain carries TRBV29-1 and TRBJ2-7, with TRBD1 matching 9 bases. This CDR3 is 15 amino acids long. Germline assignment: CDR1 SQVTM and CDR2 ANQGSEA. Germline trimming cut 3 bases from V and 4 bases from J; bases unmatched to any gene: 10. CDR3 residues: CSVEYRGQGIYEQYF. DNA of the CDR3: TGCAGCGTTGAGTATAGGGGACAGGGCATATACGAGCAGTACTTC.

V gene TRBV28 combines with J gene TRBJ2-5, with 7 bases fitting TRBD1. Per germline, CDR1 MDHEN and CDR2 SYDVKM. CDR3 size: 14 residues. V shed 5 bases, J shed 5 bases, and the junction held 8 bases outside the gene matches. CDR3 sequence: CASSRGGLHETQYF. The CDR3 region has the DNA TGTGCCAGCAGTCGAGGGGGCTTGCATGAGACCCAGTACTTC.

DNA of the CDR3: TGTGCCAGCAGTGGGGAGCTGAAAGAGCAGTTCTTC. It codes for CASSGELKEQFF. The chain carries TRBV12-3 or TRBV12-4 and TRBJ2-1; TRBD2 might be the D (5 bases). The CDR3 has 12 amino acids. V shed 5 bases and J shed 10 bases, with 12 bases lying between them.

This chain connects TRBV5-1 to TRBJ2-3, with D hard to call. The V gene lost 0 bases and the J gene lost 6 bases, with 14 bases spanning the gap. The CDR3 covers 15 residues. The germline CDR1 and CDR2 sequences are SGHRS and YFSETQ. CDR3 coding DNA: TGCGCCAGCAGCTTGGATCGAGTCCGCTCTGATACGCAGTATTTT. Translating gives CASSLDRVRSDTQYF. Full variable domain (missing parts from reference TRBV5-1 and TRBJ2-3): KAGVTQTPRYLIKTRGQQVTLSCSPISGHRSVSWYQQTPGQGLQFLFEYFSETQRNKGNFPGRFSGRQFSNSRSEMNVSTLELGDSALYLCASSLDRVRSDTQYFGPGTRLTVL.

The CDR3 sequence is CATAGTGGSYEQYF. CDR3 DNA sequence: TGTGCCACCGCCGGGACGGGAGGGTCCTACGAGCAGTACTTC. The chain is built from TRBV28 and TRBJ2-7; 8 nucleotides align to TRBD2. The CDR3 totals 14 residues. CDR1 is MDHEN and CDR2 is SYDVKM in the germline V gene. J gave up 1 base and V 10 bases, and 9 bases lay outside the gene matches.

This clone was counted once. The V call is TRBV9, the J call TRBJ1-3; D gene unclear. The V end lost 0 bases, the J end lost 4 bases, and 11 bases lay between the germline ends. The CDR3 spans 15 residues. The V gene's germline CDR1 is SGDLS and CDR2 YYNGEE. CDR3 DNA sequence: TGTGCCAGCAGCGTAGGAGCGTTGAGAGGAAACACCATATATTTT. Protein: CASSVGALRGNTIYF.

V and J are TRBV5-1 and TRBJ2-5, with unresolved D. The CDR3 has 15 residues. The germline V gene has CDR1 SGHRS and CDR2 YFSETQ. V lost 0 bases to trimming and J lost 5 bases, with 14 bases between them. CDR3 loop: CASSLVAGPGETQYF. In DNA form, the CDR3 reads TGCGCCAGCAGCTTGGTTGCAGGCCCTGGTGAGACCCAGTACTTC.

The chain carries TRBV29-1 and TRBJ2-5, with a possible D match to TRBD2 (5 bases). Trimming shortened V by 3 bases and J by 5 bases, and 13 bases separated the two germline ends. This CDR3 is 13 amino acids long. Germline V gene data show CDR1 as SQVTM and CDR2 as ANQGSEA. CDR3 in DNA: TGCAGCGTTGACCGGATAGCGTGGGAGACCCAGTACTTC. Protein sequence: CSVDRIAWETQYF.

The genes are TRBV5-1 and TRBJ2-5; no firm D call. V dropped 3 bases and J dropped 4 bases, with 19 bases sitting between them. This CDR3 region has 16 residues. The V gene's germline CDR1 is SGHRS and CDR2 YFSETQ. CDR3 sequence: CASSSGRSVRIETQYF. DNA of the CDR3: TGCGCCAGCAGCTCTGGGCGCAGCGTCAGAATAGAGACCCAGTACTTC.